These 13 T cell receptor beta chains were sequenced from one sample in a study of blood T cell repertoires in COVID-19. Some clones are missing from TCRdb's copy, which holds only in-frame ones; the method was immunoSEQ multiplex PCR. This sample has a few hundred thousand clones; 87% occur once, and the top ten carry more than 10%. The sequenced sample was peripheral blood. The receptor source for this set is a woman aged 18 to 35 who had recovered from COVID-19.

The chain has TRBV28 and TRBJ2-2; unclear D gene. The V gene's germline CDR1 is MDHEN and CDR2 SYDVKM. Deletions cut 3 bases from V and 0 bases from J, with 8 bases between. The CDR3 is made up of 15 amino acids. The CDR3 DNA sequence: TGTGCCAGCAGTTTGCCCAGCGCGAACACCGGGGAGCTGTTTTTT. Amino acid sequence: CASSLPSANTGELFF.

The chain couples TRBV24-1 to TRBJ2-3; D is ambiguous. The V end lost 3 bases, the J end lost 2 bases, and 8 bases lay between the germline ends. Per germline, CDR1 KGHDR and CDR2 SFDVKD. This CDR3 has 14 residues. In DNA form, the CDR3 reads TGTGCCACCAGTGATCAGTCCCCCACAGATACGCAGTATTTT. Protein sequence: CATSDQSPTDTQYF.

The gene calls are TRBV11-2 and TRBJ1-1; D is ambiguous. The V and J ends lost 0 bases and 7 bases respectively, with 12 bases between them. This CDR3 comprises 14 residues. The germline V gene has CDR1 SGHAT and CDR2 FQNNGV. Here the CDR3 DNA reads TGTGCCAGCAGCTTAGATCACCAGGCCAATGAAGCTTTCTTT. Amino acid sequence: CASSLDHQANEAFF.

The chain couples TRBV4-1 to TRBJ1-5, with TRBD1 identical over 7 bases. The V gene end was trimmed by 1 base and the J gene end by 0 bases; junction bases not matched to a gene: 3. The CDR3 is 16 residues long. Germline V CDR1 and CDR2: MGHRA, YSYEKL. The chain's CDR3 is CASSQARGDSNQPQHF. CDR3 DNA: TGCGCCAGCAGCCAAGCCAGGGGGGATAGCAATCAGCCCCAGCATTTT.

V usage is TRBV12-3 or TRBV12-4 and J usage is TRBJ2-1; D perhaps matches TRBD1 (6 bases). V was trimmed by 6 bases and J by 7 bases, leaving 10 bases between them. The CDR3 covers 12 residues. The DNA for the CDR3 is TGTGCCAGCAGCTATACAGGGAATGAGCAGTTCTTC. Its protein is CASSYTGNEQFF.

For the CDR3, the DNA is TGTGCCAGCAGTTTAACAGGACTAAACACCGGGGAGCTGTTTTTT. This translates into CASSLTGLNTGELFF. V is TRBV27 and J is TRBJ2-2, with D possibly TRBD2 on 6 matching bases. This CDR3 is 15 amino acids long. Germline CDR1 is MNHEY and CDR2 is SMNVEV (reference sequence). V lost 2 bases, J lost 2 bases, and 9 bases lay in between.

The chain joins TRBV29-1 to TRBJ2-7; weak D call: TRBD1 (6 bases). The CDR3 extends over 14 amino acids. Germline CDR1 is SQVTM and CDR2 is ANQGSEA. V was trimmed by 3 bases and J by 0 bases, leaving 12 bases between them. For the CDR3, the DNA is TGCAGCGTTGAGTCTGGACAGTTCTCCTACGAGCAGTACTTC. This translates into CSVESGQFSYEQYF.

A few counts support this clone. This CDR3 is CASSTAGGLVIETQYF. The CDR3 nucleotides read TGTGCCAGTAGTACCGCTGGGGGACTAGTGATCGAGACCCAGTACTTC. The gene calls are TRBV19 and TRBJ2-5; TRBD2 matches 8 bases. The ends lost 4 bases at V and 5 bases at J; junction bases unmatched: 12. This CDR3 contains 16 residues. Germline V gives CDR1 LNHDA, CDR2 SQIVND (reference sequence).

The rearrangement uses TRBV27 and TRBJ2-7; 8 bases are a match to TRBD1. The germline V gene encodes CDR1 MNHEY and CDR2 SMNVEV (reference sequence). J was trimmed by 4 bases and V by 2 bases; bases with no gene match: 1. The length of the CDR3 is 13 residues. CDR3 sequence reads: CASSLTGGYEQYF. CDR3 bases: TGTGCCAGCAGTTTAACAGGGGGGTACGAGCAGTACTTC.

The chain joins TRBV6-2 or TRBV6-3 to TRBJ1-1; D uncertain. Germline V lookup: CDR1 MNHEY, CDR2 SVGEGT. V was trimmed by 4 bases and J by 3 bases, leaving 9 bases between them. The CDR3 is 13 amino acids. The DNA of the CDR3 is TGTGCCAGCAGTTTTAAGAGGGACACTGAAGCTTTCTTT. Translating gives CASSFKRDTEAFF.

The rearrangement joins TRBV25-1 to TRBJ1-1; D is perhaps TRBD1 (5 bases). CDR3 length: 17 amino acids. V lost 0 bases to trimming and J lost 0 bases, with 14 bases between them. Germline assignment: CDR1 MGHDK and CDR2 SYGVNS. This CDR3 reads CASSEYPRQDMNTEAFF. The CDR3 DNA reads TGTGCCAGCAGTGAATACCCGCGGCAGGACATGAACACTGAAGCTTTCTTT.

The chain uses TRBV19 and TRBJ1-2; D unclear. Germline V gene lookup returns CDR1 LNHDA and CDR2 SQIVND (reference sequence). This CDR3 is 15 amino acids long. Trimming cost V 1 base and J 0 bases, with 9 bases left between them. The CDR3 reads CASSIGGSANYGYTF. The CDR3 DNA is TGTGCCAGTAGTATAGGCGGATCAGCTAACTATGGCTACACCTTC.

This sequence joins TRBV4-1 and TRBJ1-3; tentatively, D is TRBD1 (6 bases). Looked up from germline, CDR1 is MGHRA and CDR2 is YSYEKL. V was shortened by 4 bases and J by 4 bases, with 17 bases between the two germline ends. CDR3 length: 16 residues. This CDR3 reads CASSPRTDEGGNTIYF. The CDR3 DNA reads TGCGCCAGCAGCCCCCGGACAGACGAAGGGGGAAACACCATATATTTT.